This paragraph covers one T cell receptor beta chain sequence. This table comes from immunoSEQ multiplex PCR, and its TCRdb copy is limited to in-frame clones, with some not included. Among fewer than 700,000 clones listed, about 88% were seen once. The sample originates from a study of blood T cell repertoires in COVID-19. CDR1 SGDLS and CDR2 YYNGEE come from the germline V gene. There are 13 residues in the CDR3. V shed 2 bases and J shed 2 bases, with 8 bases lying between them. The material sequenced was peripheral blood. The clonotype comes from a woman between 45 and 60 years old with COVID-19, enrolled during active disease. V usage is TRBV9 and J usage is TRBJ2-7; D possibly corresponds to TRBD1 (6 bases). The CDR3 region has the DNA TGTGCCAGCAGCGTGGGGGCTCCCTACGAGCAGTACTTC. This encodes CASSVGAPYEQYF.